The rows below give T cell receptor beta chains drawn from one sample of a study of intratumoral heterogeneity in liver cancer. Assay used: immunoSEQ multiplex PCR; TCRdb lists only in-frame clones, some missing. The sample records around 5,400 clones, around 68% being singletons. This specimen consisted of tumor-adjacent normal tissue, obtained before any cancer treatment. Receptors originate from a man in his 70s with hepatocellular carcinoma. The CDR3 runs from the conserved cysteine through the conserved F or W. A D gene is named only where the DNA matches it firmly. The listing skips clone size in some rows; elsewhere it reads once, few, many or a size class.

TRBV12-3/TRBV12-4	TRBD1	.	TRBJ2-7	TGTGCCAGCACTTCGGGACAGGCCTACGAGCAGTACTTC	CASTSGQAYEQYF
TRBV5-6	.	.	TRBJ1-5	TGTGCCAGCAGCTTGAGAGACCAGCCCCAGCATTTT	CASSLRDQPQHF
TRBV6-5	.	.	TRBJ1-2	TGTGCCAGCAGCAGAAATTCTAACTATGGCTACACCTTC	CASSRNSNYGYTF
TRBV12-5	.	.	TRBJ1-1	TGTGCTAGTGGGAGGACTCGAAACACTGAAGCTTTCTTT	CASGRTRNTEAFF
TRBV9	.	.	TRBJ2-3	TGTGCCAGCAGCCGAGGAAGGGGTCTAGTGACAGATACGCAGTATTTT	CASSRGRGLVTDTQYF
TRBV14	.	.	TRBJ1-1	TGTGCCAGCTCCCCTATGGGAGCACTGAACACTGAAGCTTTCTTT	CASSPMGALNTEAFF
TRBV7-6	.	few	TRBJ2-3	TGTGCCAGCAGCTTGCGAGAGGGGGTTCGGACAGATACGCAGTATTTT	CASSLREGVRTDTQYF
TRBV19	.	.	TRBJ1-4	TGTGCCAGTAAGGTCAGGGGTGCGGAAAAACTGTTTTTT	CASKVRGAEKLFF
TRBV27	TRBD1	medium-sized	TRBJ2-7	TGTGCCAGCAGTTTATCCTCCGCAGGGGGCGAGCAGTACTTC	CASSLSSAGGEQYF
TRBV25-1	.	few	TRBJ1-5	TGTGCCAGCAGTGAATCCGGGTGGCAGCCCCAGCATTTT	CASSESGWQPQHF
TRBV30	.	.	TRBJ2-3	TGTGCCTGGAGTGTACGGCTAGCGCCCGGTTGGAGCACAGATACGCAGTATTTT	CAWSVRLAPGWSTDTQYF
TRBV2	.	.	TRBJ2-1	TGTGCCACCTCGAGGGATAGGGTTAATGAGCAGTTCTTC	CATSRDRVNEQFF
TRBV18	.	.	TRBJ1-5	TGTGCCAGCTCCTCAGATGGGGGCACCTATCAGCCCCAGCATTTT	CASSSDGGTYQPQHF
TRBV9	.	.	TRBJ2-3	TGTGCCAGCAGCGACGCGACTGATAGCACAGATACGCAGTATTTT	CASSDATDSTDTQYF
TRBV25-1	.	.	TRBJ2-5	TGTGCCAGCAGTGAAATTCGTAAAGAGACCCAGTACTTC	CASSEIRKETQYF
TRBV6-5	.	.	TRBJ1-2	TGTGCCAGCAGTCCCAGGCGGACCTCTAACTATGGCTACACCTTC	CASSPRRTSNYGYTF
TRBV19	.	.	TRBJ2-3	TGTGCCAGTAGTATTGGAGCCACAGATACGCAGTATTTT	CASSIGATDTQYF
TRBV7-9	.	.	TRBJ2-1	TGTGCCAGCAGCCTAACCAATTTCGAGCAGTTCTTC	CASSLTNFEQFF
TRBV6-1	.	.	TRBJ2-1	TGTGCCAGCAGTGAAAATGCGGGGTTTTACAATGAGCAGTTCTTC	CASSENAGFYNEQFF
TRBV12-3/TRBV12-4	.	.	TRBJ2-2	TGTGCCAGCGAGGGGGTTTTTACCGGGGAGCTGTTTTTT	CASEGVFTGELFF
TRBV6-5	TRBD2	.	TRBJ2-5	TGTGCCAGCATCCTCGAGCGGGGGACCCAAGAGACCCAGTACTTC	CASILERGTQETQYF
TRBV18	.	few	TRBJ1-4	TGTGCCAGCTCACCCAGGGACGGCTTTGCAACTAATGAAAAACTGTTTTTT	CASSPRDGFATNEKLFF
TRBV5-8	.	.	TRBJ2-3	TGTGCCAGCAGATCCCTGGGGGTAGGCCCTACAGATACGCAGTATTTT	CASRSLGVGPTDTQYF
TRBV19	TRBD2	few	TRBJ2-1	TGTGCCAGTAGTATAGATGCGGGGGGCACCTACAATGAGCAGTTCTTC	CASSIDAGGTYNEQFF
TRBV5-1	.	.	TRBJ1-2	TGCGCCAGCAGCTTGGACAGGGCCTATGGCTACACCTTC	CASSLDRAYGYTF
TRBV19	.	.	TRBJ1-1	TGTGCCAGTACCTCAGGGGTCCTAGGGACGACTGAAGCTTTCTTT	CASTSGVLGTTEAFF
TRBV30	.	.	TRBJ1-5	TGTGCCTGGAGTGTAGATAGCAATCAGCCCCAGCATTTT	CAWSVDSNQPQHF
TRBV4-1	.	.	TRBJ2-3	TGCGCCAGCAGCATCCCTAGCACAGATACGCAGTATTTT	CASSIPSTDTQYF
TRBV20-1	.	.	TRBJ2-1	TGCAGTGCTAGGGCGAATGAGCAGTTCTTC	CSARANEQFF
TRBV5-6	TRBD1	.	TRBJ1-2	TGTGCCAGCAGCGGCGGGACAGAGCTCTATGGCTACACCTTC	CASSGGTELYGYTF
TRBV4-1	.	few	TRBJ1-4	TGCGCCAGCAGCCACGGACTCTTGAATGAAAAACTGTTTTTT	CASSHGLLNEKLFF
TRBV2	.	.	TRBJ1-2	TGTGCCAGCAGTGAATGGGGTTGGGACGGCTACACCTTC	CASSEWGWDGYTF
TRBV3-1/TRBV3-2	.	.	TRBJ1-2	TGTGCCAGCAGCGGGACCGACAGGACCGGCTACACCTTC	CASSGTDRTGYTF
TRBV18	.	.	TRBJ2-3	TGTGCCAGCTCACCACGGCAAGGGCTCACAGATACGCAGTATTTT	CASSPRQGLTDTQYF
TRBV7-6	.	medium-sized	TRBJ1-1	TGTGCCAGCAGCTTAGCTGGGGGACCGGACACTGAAGCTTTCTTT	CASSLAGGPDTEAFF
TRBV7-9	TRBD1	.	TRBJ2-7	TGTGCCAGCAGCTCAGGACAGGGGACAGGGGTCCGCTACGAGCAGTACTTC	CASSSGQGTGVRYEQYF
TRBV12-3/TRBV12-4	.	.	TRBJ1-3	TGTGCCAGCAGGCCCTTCTCTGGAAACACCATATATTTT	CASRPFSGNTIYF
TRBV5-3	TRBD2	few	TRBJ2-7	TGTGCCAGAAGCCGACTAGCGGGGGACCTCGAGCAGTACTTC	CARSRLAGDLEQYF
TRBV28	.	.	TRBJ1-1	TGTGCCAGCAGTTTCCCCGGATACACTGAAGCTTTCTTT	CASSFPGYTEAFF
TRBV4-1	.	.	TRBJ1-3	TGCGCCAGCAGCCACGGACAGTCTGGAAACACCATATATTTT	CASSHGQSGNTIYF
TRBV19	.	.	TRBJ1-2	TGTGCCAGTACTCCCGGGGATAACTATGGCTACACCTTC	CASTPGDNYGYTF
TRBV14	TRBD1	.	TRBJ2-7	TGTGCCAGCAGCCCCTGGGACAGCTCCTACGAGCAGTACTTC	CASSPWDSSYEQYF
TRBV19	.	few	TRBJ1-2	TGTGCCAGTAGTCCGGACTCCTATGGCTACACCTTC	CASSPDSYGYTF
TRBV7-2	TRBD2	few	TRBJ2-3	TGTGCCAGCAGCAAATCGGGGGGGCGCACAGATACGCAGTATTTT	CASSKSGGRTDTQYF
TRBV5-6	.	.	TRBJ1-6	TGTGCCAGCAGCTTGGGTCAGGGACGATCACCCCTCCACTTT	CASSLGQGRSPLHF
TRBV10-1	.	few	TRBJ2-2	TGCGCCAGCAGCGGGACGGCGAACACCGGGGAGCTGTTTTTT	CASSGTANTGELFF
TRBV6-5	.	.	TRBJ1-4	TGTGCCAGCAGTTATGGGGCCAGTAATGAAAAACTGTTTTTT	CASSYGASNEKLFF
TRBV27	.	.	TRBJ1-5	TGTGCCAGCAGGCTGGGGGCCCGGGGTCAGCCCCAGCATTTT	CASRLGARGQPQHF
TRBV5-4	.	.	TRBJ1-6	TGTGCCAGCAGCTTTGGAGCAAGCCTGCTTTCACCCCTCCACTTT	CASSFGASLLSPLHF
TRBV3-1/TRBV3-2	TRBD2	.	TRBJ2-3	TGTGCCAGCAGCCAACCAGCCCGGGGGGGTACGCAGTATTTT	CASSQPARGGTQYF
TRBV6-5	.	.	TRBJ1-6	TGTGCCAGCAGAACCGGGCTAAAGGTTTCACCCCTCCACTTT	CASRTGLKVSPLHF
TRBV10-3	TRBD2	few	TRBJ2-3	TGTGCCATCAGTGAGTTGGTTAGCGGGGGAGCTAGCACAGATACGCAGTATTTT	CAISELVSGGASTDTQYF